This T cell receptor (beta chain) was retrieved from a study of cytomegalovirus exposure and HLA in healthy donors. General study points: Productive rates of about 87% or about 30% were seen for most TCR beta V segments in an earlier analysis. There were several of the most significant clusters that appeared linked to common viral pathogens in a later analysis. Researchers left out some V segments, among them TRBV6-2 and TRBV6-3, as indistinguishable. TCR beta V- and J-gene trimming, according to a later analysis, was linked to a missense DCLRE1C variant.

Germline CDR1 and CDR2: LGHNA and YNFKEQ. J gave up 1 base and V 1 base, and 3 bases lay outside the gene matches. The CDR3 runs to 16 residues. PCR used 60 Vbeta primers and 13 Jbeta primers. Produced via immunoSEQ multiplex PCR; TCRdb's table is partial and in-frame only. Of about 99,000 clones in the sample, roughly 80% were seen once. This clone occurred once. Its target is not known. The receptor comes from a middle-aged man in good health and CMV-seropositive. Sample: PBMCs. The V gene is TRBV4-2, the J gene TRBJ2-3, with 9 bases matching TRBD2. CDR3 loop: CASSQVRLAGTDTQYF. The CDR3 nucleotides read TGTGCCAGCAGCCAAGTCCGACTAGCGGGCACAGATACGCAGTATTTT.